The clone carrying this T cell receptor beta chain was observed a single time. Its antigen is unknown. The treatment is: 19 received Ad26.COV2.S at low or high dose, single or two shots; roughly five received placebo; per-sample allocation not given. The investigators took samples on day 63 after the first vaccine or placebo injection. This sample is drawn from a study of Ad26.COV2.S vaccination and SARS-CoV-2 variants. General study points: Analyses that measured TCR breadth and depth may have underestimated total T cell responses.

Some clones are missing from TCRdb's copy, which holds only in-frame ones; the method was immunoSEQ multiplex PCR. The sample has about 330,000 clones, under 90% seen once. Sequencing was performed on peripheral blood, taken in a trial of Ad26.COV2.S vaccine versus placebo. This receptor was taken from a person between 18 and 65 years old who received the Ad26.COV2.S COVID-19 vaccine or a placebo.

CDR3 bases: TGTGCCAGCAGCCGCGAGGGGGGGAGCTCTGGAAACACCATATATTTT. Translation gives CASSREGGSSGNTIYF. V gene TRBV21-1 combines with J gene TRBJ1-3. TRBV21-1 represents a pseudogene. This CDR3 comprises 16 residues.